The 4 T cell receptor beta chains given below trace back to one sample, sequenced in a study of T cells in localized non-small cell lung cancer. The data were produced by immunoSEQ multiplex PCR, yet TCRdb's version contains in-frame clones alone and is incomplete. The sample shows under 150,000 clones, around 89% of them seen only once. The sequenced sample was peripheral blood, obtained before any cancer treatment. The receptor source for this set is a female donor older than 55 with stage I lung adenocarcinoma.

The chain carries TRBV6-5 and TRBJ2-7, with a tentative D call TRBD1 (5 bases). Trimming removed 9 bases at V and 7 bases at J, with 22 bases between. This CDR3 region has 14 residues. CDR1 and CDR2 from the germline V gene are MNHEY and SVGAGI. The DNA for the CDR3 is TGTGCCAGTGCCTTGGGGCAGCCAATGGGGGAGCAGTACTTC. Translating gives CASALGQPMGEQYF.

The V and J genes are TRBV11-3 and TRBJ2-1; D is perhaps TRBD1 or TRBD2 (6 bases each). The V and J ends lost 5 bases and 8 bases respectively, with 22 bases between them. This CDR3 contains 16 residues. Per germline, CDR1 SGHNT and CDR2 YENEEA. The CDR3 nucleotides read TGTGCCAGCAGCGAACGTAGTAGGGGGGTATTCGATGAGCAGTTCTTC. This codes for CASSERSRGVFDEQFF.

The chain links TRBV5-4 to TRBJ2-5; D uncertain. The germline V gene encodes CDR1 SGHNT and CDR2 YYREEE (reference sequence). CDR3 length: 13 residues. Trimming removed 7 bases at V and 5 bases at J, with 15 bases between. CDR3 in amino acids: CASVSPGGETQYF. The CDR3 DNA reads as TGTGCCAGCGTATCTCCGGGTGGGGAGACCCAGTACTTC. Looking up the rest from reference TRBV5-4 and TRBJ2-5 gives the full variable domain: ETGVTQSPTHLIKTRGQQVTLRCSSQSGHNTVSWYQQALGQGPQFIFQYYREEENGRGNFPPRFSGLQFPNYSSELNVNALELDDSALYLCASVSPGGETQYFGPGTRLLVL.

V gene TRBV28 combines with J gene TRBJ2-3; TRBD2 aligns across 11 bases. Germline values: CDR1 MDHEN, CDR2 SYDVKM. This CDR3 is 18 amino acids long. V shed 6 bases, J shed 0 bases, and the junction held 11 bases outside the gene matches. The CDR3 loop is CASSSQFLAGGSTDTQYF. The CDR3 region has the DNA TGTGCCAGCAGCTCCCAATTTTTAGCGGGAGGGAGCACAGATACGCAGTATTTT.